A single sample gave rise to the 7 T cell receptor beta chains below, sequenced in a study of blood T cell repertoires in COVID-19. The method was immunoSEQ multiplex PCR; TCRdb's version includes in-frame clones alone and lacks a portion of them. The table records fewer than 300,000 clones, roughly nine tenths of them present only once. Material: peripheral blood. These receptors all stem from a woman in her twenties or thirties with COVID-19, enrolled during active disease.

CDR3 DNA sequence: TGTGCCAGCAGTTTAACGCGGGAGGTCACTGAAGCTTTCTTT. Protein sequence: CASSLTREVTEAFF. The chain uses TRBV27 and TRBJ1-1; D is unresolved. The CDR3 covers 14 residues. V was cut by 2 bases and J by 4 bases, with 11 bases left in between. The germline V gene has CDR1 MNHEY and CDR2 SMNVEV (reference sequence).

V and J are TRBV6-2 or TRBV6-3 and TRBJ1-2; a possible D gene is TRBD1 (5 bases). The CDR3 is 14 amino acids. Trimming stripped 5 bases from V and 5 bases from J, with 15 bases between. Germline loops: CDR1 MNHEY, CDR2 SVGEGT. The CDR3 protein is CASSLGRDGYGYTF. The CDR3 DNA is TGTGCCAGCAGTCTCGGGAGGGACGGTTATGGCTACACCTTC.

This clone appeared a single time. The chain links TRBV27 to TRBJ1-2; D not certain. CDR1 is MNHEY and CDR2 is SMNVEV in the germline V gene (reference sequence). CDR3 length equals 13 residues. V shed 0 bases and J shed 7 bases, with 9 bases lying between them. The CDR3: CASSLSLGVGYTF. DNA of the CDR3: TGTGCCAGCAGTTTATCGTTGGGCGTTGGCTACACCTTC.

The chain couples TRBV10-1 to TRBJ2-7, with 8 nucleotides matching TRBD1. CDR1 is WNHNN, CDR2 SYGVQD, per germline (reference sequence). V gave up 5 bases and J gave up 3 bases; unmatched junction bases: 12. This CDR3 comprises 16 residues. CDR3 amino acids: CASSWYPGQDYYEQYF. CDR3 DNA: TGCGCCAGCAGTTGGTACCCGGGACAGGATTACTACGAGCAGTACTTC.

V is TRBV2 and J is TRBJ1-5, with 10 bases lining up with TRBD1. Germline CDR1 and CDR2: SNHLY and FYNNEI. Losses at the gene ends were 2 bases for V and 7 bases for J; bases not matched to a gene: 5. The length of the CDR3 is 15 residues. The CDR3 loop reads CASSELGTGVQPQHF. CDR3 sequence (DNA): TGTGCCAGCAGTGAACTTGGGACAGGGGTGCAGCCCCAGCATTTT. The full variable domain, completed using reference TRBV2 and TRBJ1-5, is EPEVTQTPSHQVTQMGQEVILRCVPISNHLYFYWYRQILGQKVEFLVSFYNNEISEKSEIFDDQFSVERPDGSNFTLKIRSTKLEDSAMYFCASSELGTGVQPQHFGDGTRLSIL.

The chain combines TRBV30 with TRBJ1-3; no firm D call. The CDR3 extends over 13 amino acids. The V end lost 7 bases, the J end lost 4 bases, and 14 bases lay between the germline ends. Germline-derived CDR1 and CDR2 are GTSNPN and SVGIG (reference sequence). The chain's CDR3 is CASNGGAGNTIYF. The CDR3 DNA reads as TGTGCCTCCAACGGAGGAGCCGGAAACACCATATATTTT.

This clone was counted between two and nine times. The CDR3 reads CASSEAQRISNQPQHF. CDR3 nucleotide sequence: TGTGCCAGCAGTGAAGCGCAGAGGATTAGCAATCAGCCCCAGCATTTT. This chain uses TRBV6-1 with TRBJ1-5; no definite D call. This CDR3 is built from 16 residues. Germline V gene lookup returns CDR1 MNHNS and CDR2 SASEGT. V lost 0 bases to trimming and J lost 0 bases, with 9 bases between them.